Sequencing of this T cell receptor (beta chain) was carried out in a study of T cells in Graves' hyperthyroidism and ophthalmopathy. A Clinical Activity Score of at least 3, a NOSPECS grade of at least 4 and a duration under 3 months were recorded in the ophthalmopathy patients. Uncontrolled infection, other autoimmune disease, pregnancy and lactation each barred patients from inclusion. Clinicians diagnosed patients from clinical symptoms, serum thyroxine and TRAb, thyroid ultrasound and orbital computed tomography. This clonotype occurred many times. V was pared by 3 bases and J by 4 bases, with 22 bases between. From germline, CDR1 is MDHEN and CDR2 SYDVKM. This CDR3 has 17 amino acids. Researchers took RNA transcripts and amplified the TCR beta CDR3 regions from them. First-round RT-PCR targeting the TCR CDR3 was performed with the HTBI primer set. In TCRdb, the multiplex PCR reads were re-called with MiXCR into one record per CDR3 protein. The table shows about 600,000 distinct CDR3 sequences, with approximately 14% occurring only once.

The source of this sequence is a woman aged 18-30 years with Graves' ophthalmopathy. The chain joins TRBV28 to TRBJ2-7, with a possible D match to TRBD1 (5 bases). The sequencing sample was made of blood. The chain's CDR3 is CASSFYRQLQPYYEQYF. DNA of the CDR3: TGTGCCAGCAGTTTCTATCGACAGCTCCAACCTTATTACGAGCAGTACTTC.